The 32 T cell receptor beta chains reported below all come from one sample, sequenced in a study of T cell clones after liver transplantation. Sequencing used immunoSEQ multiplex PCR; TCRdb keeps in-frame clones, though not all of them. The table lists tens of thousands of clones, almost 95% of them singletons, with roughly 0.98% in the top ten. The specimen was CD4+ T cells from blood, collected less than 27 months after liver transplant. Source of these receptors: a human patient who received a liver transplant. Among the T cells, some may be from the graft donor.

CDR3 DNA: TGTGCCAGCAGCTCGACCCTCCCAGGGTCAGGCACGCAGTATTTT. Residues: CASSSTLPGSGTQYF. The rearrangement links TRBV6-5 to TRBJ2-3, with D perhaps matching TRBD1 (5 bases). Germline V gene data show CDR1 as MNHEY and CDR2 as SVGAGI. Trimming pared 6 bases from V and 9 bases from J, leaving 22 bases between. CDR3 length: 15 residues.

The chain is built from TRBV19 and TRBJ1-2; D gene ambiguous. Trimming cost V 9 bases and J 2 bases, with 4 bases left between them. The CDR3 covers 10 residues. CDR1 is LNHDA, CDR2 SQIVND, per germline (reference sequence). CDR3 DNA sequence: TGTGCCAGCTGGAACTATGGCTACACCTTC. Its protein product is CASWNYGYTF. Full variable domain (rest looked up from reference TRBV19 and TRBJ1-2): DGGITQSPKYLFRKEGQNVTLSCEQNLNHDAMYWYRQDPGQGLRLIYYSQIVNDFQKGDIAEGYSVSREKKESFPLTVTSAQKNPTAFYLCASWNYGYTFGSGTRLTVV.

The chain recombines TRBV28 with TRBJ2-1, with unresolved D. The ends were cut back, 5 bases at V and 6 bases at J, with 8 bases in the middle. Germline V gene lookup returns CDR1 MDHEN and CDR2 SYDVKM. The CDR3 spans 12 residues. CDR3 in amino acids: CASSTTTNEQFF. CDR3 nucleotide sequence: TGTGCCAGCAGTACCACGACCAATGAGCAGTTCTTC.

This chain connects TRBV5-1 to TRBJ1-5; D uncertain. CDR1 and CDR2 from the germline V gene are SGHRS and YFSETQ. V gave up 0 bases and J gave up 2 bases, with 24 bases separating them. The CDR3 loop spans 20 amino acids. CDR3 protein: CASSLAADEKRGLGNQPQHF. DNA for the CDR3: TGCGCCAGCAGCTTGGCCGCCGACGAAAAGCGTGGATTAGGCAATCAGCCCCAGCATTTT.

The chain carries TRBV2 and TRBJ1-4; the D is unclear. This CDR3 has 14 residues. Germline V gene sequence: CDR1 SNHLY, CDR2 FYNNEI. Trimming left V 2 bases short and J 8 bases short, with 12 bases between. The CDR3 spells CASSEFVRQEKLFF. The CDR3 nucleotides are TGTGCCAGCAGTGAATTCGTCCGACAAGAAAAACTGTTTTTT.

The chain has TRBV7-2 and TRBJ2-3; D is undetermined. The CDR3 extends over 12 amino acids. The germline V gene encodes CDR1 SGHTA and CDR2 FQGNSA. Deletions cut 2 bases from V and 5 bases from J, with 5 bases between. The CDR3 loop reads CASSLIGDTQYF. In nucleotides, the CDR3 is TGTGCCAGCAGCTTAATTGGAGATACGCAGTATTTT.

This clone occurred once. This chain connects TRBV11-2 to TRBJ1-1; no reliable D call. From germline, CDR1 is SGHAT and CDR2 FQNNGV. Between the trimmed V and J ends, which lost 1 base and 0 bases, there was a span of 6 bases. This CDR3 spans 14 amino acids. CDR3 in amino acids: CASSLASLNTEAFF. The DNA for the CDR3 is TGTGCCAGCAGCTTAGCCTCCTTGAACACTGAAGCTTTCTTT.

This chain links TRBV10-2 with TRBJ1-1; D not resolved. CDR1 and CDR2 (germline): WSHSY, SAAADI. Trimming took 6 bases from V and 5 from J, leaving 10 bases between them. The CDR3 has 12 amino acids. The CDR3 region is CASRADQTEAFF. CDR3 coding DNA: TGCGCCAGCAGAGCTGACCAGACTGAAGCTTTCTTT.

Remarks on this clone: The sample has other DNA sequences that encode this CDR3 too. This chain links TRBV11-3 with TRBJ2-2, with no clear D. This CDR3 has 14 residues. Trimming stripped 1 base from V and 0 bases from J, with 3 bases between. The germline V gene encodes CDR1 SGHNT and CDR2 YENEEA. The CDR3 protein is CASSLGTNTGELFF. The CDR3 DNA reads as TGTGCCAGCAGCTTAGGCACGAACACCGGGGAGCTGTTTTTT.

The table lists this clone with a count of one. The rearrangement uses TRBV2 and TRBJ2-7; D not resolved. Germline CDR1 reads SNHLY; CDR2 reads FYNNEI. V dropped 6 bases and J dropped 9 bases, with 12 bases sitting between them. This CDR3 spans 11 amino acids. CDR3 nucleotide sequence: TGTGCCAGCAGCGTTTTAATGAGGCAGTACTTC. Protein product: CASSVLMRQYF. Variable domain in full (rest from reference TRBV2 and TRBJ2-7): EPEVTQTPSHQVTQMGQEVILRCVPISNHLYFYWYRQILGQKVEFLVSFYNNEISEKSEIFDDQFSVERPDGSNFTLKIRSTKLEDSAMYFCASSVLMRQYFGPGTRLTVT.

The CDR3 DNA follows: TGTGCCAGCACCAGGGCCGATACGCAGTATTTT. It encodes CASTRADTQYF. The rearrangement joins TRBV7-9 to TRBJ2-3; tentatively, D is TRBD1 (5 bases). Trimming took 7 bases from V and 6 from J, leaving 8 bases between them. CDR1 is SEHNR and CDR2 is FQNEAQ in the germline V gene (reference sequence). This CDR3 has 11 amino acids.

The chain employs TRBV7-2 and TRBJ1-2, with 8 bases fitting TRBD1. CDR3 length: 16 residues. Germline-derived CDR1 and CDR2 are SGHTA and FQGNSA. V shed 6 bases, J shed 4 bases, and the junction held 13 bases outside the gene matches. CDR3 protein: CASSIVRGHSGYGYTF. The CDR3 nucleotides are TGTGCCAGCAGTATTGTCAGGGGGCATAGTGGCTATGGCTACACCTTC. Based on the CDR3 plus reference TRBV7-2 and TRBJ1-2, the full variable domain is GAGVSQSPSNKVTEKGKDVELRCDPISGHTALYWYRQSLGQGLEFLIYFQGNSAPDKSGLPSDRFSAERTGGSVSTLTIQRTQQEDSAVYLCASSIVRGHSGYGYTFGSGTRLTVV.

The chain has TRBV19 and TRBJ2-1, with 14 bases lining up with TRBD2. Trimming took 5 bases from V and 6 from J; bases not matched to a gene: 9. The germline gives CDR1 LNHDA, CDR2 SQIVND (reference sequence). The CDR3 contains 17 residues. CDR3 region: CASSQGLAGAGINEQFF. As DNA, the CDR3 is TGTGCCAGTAGTCAGGGACTAGCGGGAGCGGGTATCAATGAGCAGTTCTTC.

The gene calls are TRBV7-9 and TRBJ1-2; D call uncertain. CDR1 SEHNR and CDR2 FQNEAQ come from the germline V gene (reference sequence). V was trimmed by 5 bases and J by 1 base, leaving 14 bases between them. CDR3 size: 15 residues. This chain's CDR3 is CASSPNVKINYGYTF. DNA of the CDR3: TGTGCCAGCAGCCCCAACGTAAAGATTAACTATGGCTACACCTTC. The full variable domain, rest sourced from reference TRBV7-9 and TRBJ1-2, is DTGVSQNPRHKITKRGQNVTFRCDPISEHNRLYWYRQTLGQGPEFLTYFQNEAQLEKSRLLSDRFSAERPKGSFSTLEIQRTEQGDSAMYLCASSPNVKINYGYTFGSGTRLTVV.

CDR3 sequence reads: CASSYLTVNTEAFF. The CDR3 coding sequence is TGTGCCAGCAGCTACTTGACAGTGAACACTGAAGCTTTCTTT. The rearrangement uses TRBV5-6 and TRBJ1-1, with a possible D match to TRBD1 (5 bases). Trimming stripped 3 bases from V and 0 bases from J, with 9 bases between. Per the germline V gene, CDR1 is SGHDT and CDR2 is YYEEEE. There are 14 residues in the CDR3.

V and J are TRBV4-3 and TRBJ2-1; D gene ambiguous. Looked up from germline, CDR1 is LGHNA and CDR2 is YSLEER. The CDR3 consists of 15 residues. V lost 0 bases to trimming and J lost 7 bases, with 13 bases between them. DNA for the CDR3: TGCGCCAGCAGCCAAGATCGAACTAAGGTGAATGAGCAGTTCTTC. Translating gives CASSQDRTKVNEQFF.

V and J are TRBV19 and TRBJ1-5; TRBD1 aligns across 9 bases. Germline CDR1 is LNHDA and CDR2 is SQIVND (reference sequence). J gave up 4 bases and V 4 bases, and 8 bases lay outside the gene matches. CDR3 size: 16 residues. The DNA for the CDR3 is TGTGCCAGTAGTAGACCCGTGGACAGGGGAAATCAGCCCCAGCATTTT. Amino acid sequence: CASSRPVDRGNQPQHF. The full variable domain, in which reference TRBV19 and TRBJ1-5 provide the parts outside the CDR3, is DGGITQSPKYLFRKEGQNVTLSCEQNLNHDAMYWYRQDPGQGLRLIYYSQIVNDFQKGDIAEGYSVSREKKESFPLTVTSAQKNPTAFYLCASSRPVDRGNQPQHFGDGTRLSIL.

The rearrangement links TRBV5-1 to TRBJ1-1; 8 bases line up with TRBD1. The CDR3 covers 16 residues. V dropped 0 bases and J dropped 2; count of bases not matched to a gene: 6. From germline, CDR1 is SGHRS and CDR2 YFSETQ. The CDR3 DNA sequence: TGCGCCAGCAGCTTGGAAGGGGACAGGTTTAACACTGAAGCTTTCTTT. This translates into CASSLEGDRFNTEAFF.

The rearrangement joins TRBV11-3 to TRBJ2-7; weak D call: TRBD2 (5 bases). Germline assignment: CDR1 SGHNT and CDR2 YENEEA. Trimming pared 10 bases from V and 0 bases from J, leaving 13 bases between. This CDR3 is 13 amino acids long. DNA of the CDR3: TGTGCCAAACGGGGTTCTCCCTCCTACGAGCAGTACTTC. Translating gives CAKRGSPSYEQYF.

V usage is TRBV30 and J usage is TRBJ1-5, with D perhaps matching TRBD1 (5 bases). V was shortened by 2 bases and J by 3 bases, with 14 bases between the two germline ends. The CDR3 is 15 residues long. In germline, CDR1 is GTSNPN, CDR2 SVGIG (reference sequence). This CDR3 is CAWSNRRQLNQPQHF. CDR3 in DNA: TGTGCCTGGAGTAATAGACGACAGCTCAATCAGCCCCAGCATTTT. Full variable domain (rest looked up from reference TRBV30 and TRBJ1-5): SQTIHQWPATLVQPVGSPLSLECTVEGTSNPNLYWYRQAAGRGLQLLFYSVGIGQISSEVPQNLSASRPQDRQFILSSKKLLLSDSGFYLCAWSNRRQLNQPQHFGDGTRLSIL.

The rearrangement uses TRBV27 and TRBJ2-7; possibly TRBD1 or TRBD2 for D (5 bases each). V lost 8 bases and J 0 bases, leaving 17 bases between the germline ends. The CDR3 spans 15 residues. Germline CDR1 is MNHEY and CDR2 is SMNVEV (reference sequence). The CDR3 region is CASRRPGGPSYEQYF. Here the CDR3 DNA reads TGTGCCAGCCGCAGACCTGGGGGACCCTCCTACGAGCAGTACTTC.

The rearrangement links TRBV2 to TRBJ2-3; TRBD2 aligns across 9 bases. The CDR3 contains 15 residues. V was clipped by 8 bases and J by 2 bases; unmatched bases: 8. From germline, CDR1 is SNHLY and CDR2 FYNNEI. CDR3 sequence: CASGRSSGTTDTQYF. The CDR3 DNA reads as TGTGCCAGCGGTAGGTCTAGCGGGACCACAGATACGCAGTATTTT.

The chain combines TRBV30 with TRBJ1-3; no definite D call. V lost 3 bases to trimming and J lost 4 bases, with 10 bases between them. From germline, CDR1 is GTSNPN and CDR2 SVGIG (reference sequence). The CDR3 runs to 13 residues. The CDR3 region has the DNA TGTGCCTGGAGGTTGGCAAACGGAAACACCATATATTTT. Its protein product is CAWRLANGNTIYF. Combining the CDR3 with reference TRBV30 and TRBJ1-3 gives the whole variable domain SQTIHQWPATLVQPVGSPLSLECTVEGTSNPNLYWYRQAAGRGLQLLFYSVGIGQISSEVPQNLSASRPQDRQFILSSKKLLLSDSGFYLCAWRLANGNTIYFGEGSWLTVV.

The rearrangement joins TRBV5-6 to TRBJ1-1; no definite D call. The V end was cut by 5 bases, the J end by 4 bases, with 18 bases between. There are 15 residues in the CDR3. Germline V gene lookup returns CDR1 SGHDT and CDR2 YYEEEE. The CDR3 coding sequence is TGTGCCAGCAGTCCTAGGCGCCCATCGGGCACTGAAGCTTTCTTT. Amino acid sequence: CASSPRRPSGTEAFF.

The V call is TRBV5-1, the J call TRBJ2-2, with D unresolved. Germline-derived CDR1 and CDR2 are SGHRS and YFSETQ. This CDR3 region has 15 residues. The V gene lost 4 bases and the J gene lost 0 bases, with 10 bases spanning the gap. The CDR3 spells CASSSSVANTGELFF. CDR3 bases: TGCGCCAGCAGCAGCAGCGTAGCGAACACCGGGGAGCTGTTTTTT.

The gene calls are TRBV4-1 and TRBJ2-7; 10 positions agree with TRBD2. Germline loops: CDR1 MGHRA, CDR2 YSYEKL. The CDR3 is 17 residues long. The J segment lost 4 bases and the V segment lost 0 bases, leaving 9 bases of the junction unmatched. The CDR3 DNA follows: TGCGCCAGCAGCCAAGATCGGGCTAGCGGGAGTTTTTACGAGCAGTACTTC. Translating it yields CASSQDRASGSFYEQYF.

The rearrangement links TRBV7-3 to TRBJ2-1; 7 positions match TRBD1. V was clipped by 5 bases and J by 2 bases; unmatched bases: 9. CDR3 size: 16 residues. Per the germline V gene, CDR1 is SGHTA and CDR2 is FQGTGA. The CDR3 DNA reads TGTGCCAGCAGCCCTGTGGCAGGGGGAACCTACAATGAGCAGTTCTTC. This gives the protein CASSPVAGGTYNEQFF.

The chain joins TRBV6-5 to TRBJ2-7; 7 nucleotides agree with TRBD2. With V trimmed by 2 bases and J by 2 bases, 3 bases remained unmatched. Germline loops: CDR1 MNHEY, CDR2 SVGAGI. The CDR3 covers 14 residues. CDR3 coding DNA: TGTGCCAGCAGTTACGGGCGGGAGCCCTACGAGCAGTACTTC. Amino acids: CASSYGREPYEQYF.

The rearrangement joins TRBV5-1 to TRBJ2-2; D is perhaps TRBD1 (5 bases). Germline CDR1 is SGHRS and CDR2 is YFSETQ. This CDR3 contains 14 residues. V shed 4 bases and J shed 4 bases, with 11 bases lying between them. The CDR3 is CASSPDSRTGELFF. CDR3 DNA sequence: TGCGCCAGCAGCCCAGACAGCCGCACCGGGGAGCTGTTTTTT.

The chain uses TRBV30 and TRBJ1-3, with no clear D. The length of the CDR3 is 12 residues. CDR1 GTSNPN and CDR2 SVGIG come from the germline V gene (reference sequence). The V end lost 4 bases, the J end lost 1 base, and 5 bases lay between the germline ends. The CDR3 DNA sequence: TGTGCCTGGATAACATCTGGAAACACCATATATTTT. Its protein product is CAWITSGNTIYF.

J is TRBJ1-2 and V is TRBV9, with 7 bases aligning to TRBD1. The V segment lost 1 base and the J segment 2 bases; nucleotides outside the gene matches: 8. Germline CDR1 is SGDLS and CDR2 is YYNGEE. CDR3 size: 16 residues. CDR3 bases: TGTGCCAGCAGCGTAATTCCAGGGGGACTCAACTATGGCTACACCTTC. Protein product: CASSVIPGGLNYGYTF.

This chain joins TRBV11-2 and TRBJ2-5; D is possibly TRBD1 or TRBD2 (5 bases each). Trimming cost V 5 bases and J 4 bases, with 20 bases left between them. The CDR3 length is 16 residues. Looked up from germline, CDR1 is SGHAT and CDR2 is FQNNGV. This CDR3 reads CASSPELRWGRETQYF. The CDR3 DNA reads TGTGCCAGCAGCCCCGAGCTGAGGTGGGGGAGAGAGACCCAGTACTTC.